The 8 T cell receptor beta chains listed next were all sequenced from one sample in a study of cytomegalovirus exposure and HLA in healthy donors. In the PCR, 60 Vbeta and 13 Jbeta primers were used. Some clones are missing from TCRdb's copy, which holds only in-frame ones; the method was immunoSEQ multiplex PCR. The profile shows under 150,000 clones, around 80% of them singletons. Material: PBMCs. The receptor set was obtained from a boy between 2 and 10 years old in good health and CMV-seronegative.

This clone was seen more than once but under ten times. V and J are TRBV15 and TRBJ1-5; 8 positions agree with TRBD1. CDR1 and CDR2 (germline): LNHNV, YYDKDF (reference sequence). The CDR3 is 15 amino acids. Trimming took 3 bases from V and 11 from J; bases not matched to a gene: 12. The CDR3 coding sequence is TGTGCCACCAGCAGGGGGGGGGACAGGCACGTGGCCCAGCATTTT. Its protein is CATSRGGDRHVAQHF.

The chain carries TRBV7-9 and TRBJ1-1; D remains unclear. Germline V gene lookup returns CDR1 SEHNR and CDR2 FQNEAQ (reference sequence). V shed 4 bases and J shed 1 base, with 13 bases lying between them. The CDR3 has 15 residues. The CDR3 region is CASSSGEASNTEAFF. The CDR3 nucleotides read TGTGCCAGCAGCTCCGGGGAGGCTTCGAACACTGAAGCTTTCTTT.

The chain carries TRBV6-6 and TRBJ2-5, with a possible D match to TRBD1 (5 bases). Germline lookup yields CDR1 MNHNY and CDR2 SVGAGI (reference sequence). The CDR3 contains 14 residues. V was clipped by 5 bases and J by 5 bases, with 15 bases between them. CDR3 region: CASSQGSGDETQYF. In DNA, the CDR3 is TGTGCCAGCAGTCAGGGAAGTGGGGATGAGACCCAGTACTTC.

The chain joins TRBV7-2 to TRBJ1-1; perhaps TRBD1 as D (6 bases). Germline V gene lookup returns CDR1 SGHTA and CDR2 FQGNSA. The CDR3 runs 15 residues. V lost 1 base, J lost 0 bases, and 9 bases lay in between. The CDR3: CASSLEKGVNTEAFF. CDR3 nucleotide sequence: TGTGCCAGCAGCTTAGAGAAGGGGGTGAACACTGAAGCTTTCTTT.

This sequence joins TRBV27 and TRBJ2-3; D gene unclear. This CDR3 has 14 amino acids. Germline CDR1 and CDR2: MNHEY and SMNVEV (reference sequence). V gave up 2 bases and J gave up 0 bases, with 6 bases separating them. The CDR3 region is CASSLADSTDTQYF. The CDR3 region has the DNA TGTGCCAGCAGTTTAGCGGATAGCACAGATACGCAGTATTTT.

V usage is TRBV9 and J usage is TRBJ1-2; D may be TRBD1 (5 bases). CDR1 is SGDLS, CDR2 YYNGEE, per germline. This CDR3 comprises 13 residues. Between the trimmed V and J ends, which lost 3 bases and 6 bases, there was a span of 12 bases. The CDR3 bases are TGTGCCAGCAGCGAGACGGGGGGTGATGGCTACACCTTC. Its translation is CASSETGGDGYTF.

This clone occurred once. The CDR3 spells CASSLVSGVRAFF. In nucleotides, the CDR3 is TGTGCCAGCAGCTTAGTAAGCGGGGTTCGGGCTTTCTTT. The chain recombines TRBV7-9 with TRBJ1-1; the D is unclear. This CDR3 has 13 amino acids. Trimming cost V 1 base and J 11 bases, with 14 bases left between them. Germline loops: CDR1 SEHNR, CDR2 FQNEAQ (reference sequence).

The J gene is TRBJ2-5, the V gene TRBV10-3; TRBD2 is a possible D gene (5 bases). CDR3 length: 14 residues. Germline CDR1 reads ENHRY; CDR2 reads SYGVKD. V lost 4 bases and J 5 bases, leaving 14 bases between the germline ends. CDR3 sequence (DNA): TGTGCCATCAGTGCGATGTCTAGCTCGGAGACCCAGTACTTC. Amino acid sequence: CAISAMSSSETQYF.